Below are 18 T cell receptor beta chains sequenced from a single sample in a study of T cells in Graves' hyperthyroidism and ophthalmopathy. Researchers amplified the TCR beta CDR3 regions from RNA transcripts. HTBI primers were employed in a first-round RT-PCR of the TCR CDR3. Each CDR3 protein is one row after TCRdb ran MiXCR on the multiplex PCR reads. Of a few hundred thousand distinct CDR3 sequences in the sample, about 15% were seen once. The sequencing sample was made of blood. These receptors originate from a woman aged 25 to 39 with Graves' hyperthyroidism.

This clonotype showed up many times. The rearrangement links TRBV3-1 to TRBJ1-4, with D tentatively TRBD1 (6 bases). Trimming shortened V by 4 bases and J by 11 bases, and 14 bases separated the two germline ends. CDR3 length equals 13 residues. The germline V gene encodes CDR1 LGHDT and CDR2 YNNKEL (reference sequence). CDR3 in DNA: TGTGCCAGCAGCCTGCAGGGAGGGGGGAAACTGTTTTTT. Its protein product is CASSLQGGGKLFF.

This clonotype showed up many times. The chain employs TRBV19 and TRBJ2-7; 7 bases align to TRBD1. Germline CDR1 and CDR2: LNHDA and SQIVND (reference sequence). V was pared by 2 bases and J by 3 bases, with 7 bases of the junction left unmatched. The CDR3 has 15 residues. In nucleotides, the CDR3 is TGTGCCAGTAGTATACAAAAACAGGGGATCTACGAGCAGTACTTC. As protein: CASSIQKQGIYEQYF.

The sample holds many counts of this clonotype. The chain joins TRBV10-3 to TRBJ1-1, with a weak D call TRBD1 (6 bases). CDR3 length equals 15 residues. V shed 3 bases and J shed 2 bases, with 13 bases lying between them. Germline CDR1 reads ENHRY; CDR2 reads SYGVKD. CDR3 sequence (DNA): TGTGCCATCAGTGAAGTTAGGACAGTCAACACTGAAGCTTTCTTT. This encodes CAISEVRTVNTEAFF.

This clonotype occurred many times. The chain combines TRBV12-3 or TRBV12-4 with TRBJ2-2; D is possibly TRBD1 or TRBD2 (5 bases each). The CDR3 length is 17 residues. The germline V and J ends were trimmed by 2 bases and 2 bases, with 15 bases remaining between them. DNA of the CDR3: TGTGCCAGCAGTTTAAGGTTGGGGACCGGAAACACCGGGGAGCTGTTTTTT. Residues: CASSLRLGTGNTGELFF.

This clonotype was counted ten times or more. The chain links TRBV10-1 to TRBJ2-1, with D possibly TRBD2 on 6 matching bases. CDR3 length: 15 residues. Germline V gene data show CDR1 as WNHNN and CDR2 as SYGVQD (reference sequence). The V gene lost 6 bases and the J gene lost 4 bases, with 16 bases spanning the gap. The CDR3 region has the DNA TGCGCCAGCAGCGGAGGAGGGTCAGGGTACAATGAGCAGTTCTTC. Translated: CASSGGGSGYNEQFF.

This clonotype has at least ten counts. This chain uses TRBV27 with TRBJ2-7, with D hard to call. This CDR3 spans 11 amino acids. The germline V and J ends were trimmed by 4 bases and 5 bases, with 6 bases remaining between them. The germline V gene has CDR1 MNHEY and CDR2 SMNVEV (reference sequence). The CDR3 DNA reads as TGTGCCAGCAGTTCGTACCACGAGCAGTACTTC. It specifies CASSSYHEQYF.

At least ten counts were recorded for this clonotype. The chain combines TRBV20-1 with TRBJ2-7; 7 bases map to TRBD2. This CDR3 spans 16 amino acids. Trimming cost V 6 bases and J 0 bases; bases outside gene matches: 14. Germline loops: CDR1 DFQATT, CDR2 SNEGSKA (reference sequence). Here the CDR3 DNA reads TGCAGTGCATCCGGGTTGGCTAGCGGAAACTCCTACGAGCAGTACTTC. Protein sequence: CSASGLASGNSYEQYF.

In the case of this clonotype: With a much larger clone just one base away, this may be a read error. The chain carries TRBV18 and TRBJ2-7; D might be TRBD1 or TRBD2, each matching 5 bases. The CDR3 totals 13 residues. V was pared by 7 bases and J by 7 bases, with 17 bases between. Germline V CDR1 and CDR2: KGHSH, LQKENI. Written as DNA, the CDR3 is TGTGCCAGCTTAGCCCCAGGGAGCGATGAGCAGTACTTC. It translates to CASLAPGSDEQYF.

This clonotype was detected ten times or more. V usage is TRBV20-1 and J usage is TRBJ2-7; unclear D gene. Trimming cost V 6 bases and J 6 bases, with 12 bases left between them. Germline V gene lookup returns CDR1 DFQATT and CDR2 SNEGSKA (reference sequence). CDR3 length: 11 amino acids. The CDR3 DNA sequence: TGCAGTGCCAGTAATAAGCTCGAGCAGTACTTC. Protein product: CSASNKLEQYF.

The count of this clonotype is one. The chain links TRBV27 to TRBJ2-7; TRBD1 matches 9 bases. With 5 bases clipped from V and 4 bases from J, the junction kept 6 bases outside the gene matches. Germline values: CDR1 MNHEY, CDR2 SMNVEV (reference sequence). This CDR3 comprises 14 residues. DNA for the CDR3: TGTGCCAGCAGTGGAACAGGGGGCGAATACGAGCAGTACTTC. It encodes CASSGTGGEYEQYF.

This clonotype was seen many times. This chain links TRBV20-1 with TRBJ2-1, with D possibly matching TRBD2 (6 bases). The germline gives CDR1 DFQATT, CDR2 SNEGSKA (reference sequence). The CDR3 sequence is 15 residues long. V lost 1 base and J lost 6, with 16 bases in between. The CDR3 spells CSARAPSVRLNEQFF. The DNA for the CDR3 is TGCAGTGCTAGAGCGCCTAGCGTGAGACTCAATGAGCAGTTCTTC.

This clonotype appeared many times. The chain carries TRBV11-2 and TRBJ2-1; 14 nucleotides line up with TRBD2. Germline V gene lookup returns CDR1 SGHAT and CDR2 FQNNGV. This CDR3 is built from 17 residues. V trimming: 4 bases; J trimming: 4 bases; junction bases outside the gene matches: 6. The CDR3 nucleotides read TGTGCCAGCAGCTCCGGACTAGCGGGAGGTGGGTACAATGAGCAGTTCTTC. Its protein product is CASSSGLAGGGYNEQFF.

This clonotype showed up many times. V usage is TRBV27 and J usage is TRBJ2-5; D unresolved. Germline CDR1 MNHEY, CDR2 SMNVEV (reference sequence). The CDR3 extends over 15 amino acids. V was cut by 5 bases and J by 5 bases, with 18 bases left in between. As DNA, the CDR3 is TGTGCCAGCAGTCCCCCCCCGACCGTGGGGGAGACCCAGTACTTC. It yields the protein CASSPPPTVGETQYF.

The V gene is TRBV19, the J gene TRBJ2-3, with 7 bases lining up with TRBD2. CDR3 length: 13 residues. CDR1 LNHDA and CDR2 SQIVND come from the germline V gene (reference sequence). V lost 2 bases to trimming and J lost 9 bases; unmatched junction nucleotides: 5. CDR3 in DNA: TGTGCCAGTAGTATAACGACTAGCCAAACGCAGTATTTT. Translated, it gives CASSITTSQTQYF.

To note about this clonotype: With a much larger clone just one base away, this may be a read error. No conserved phenylalanine or tryptophan is present at the end of the CDR3, so a read error is the likely explanation. The rearrangement uses TRBV6-1 and TRBJ2-7; D uncertain. In germline, CDR1 is MNHNS, CDR2 SASEGT. This CDR3 has 14 residues. Trimming stripped 1 base from V and 2 bases from J, with 9 bases between. DNA of the CDR3: TGTGCCAGCAGTGAAGTGGTATCCCCCTACGAGCAGTACTCC. This encodes CASSEVVSPYEQYS.

This clonotype was seen ten or more times. V is TRBV10-3 and J is TRBJ2-7; no clear D gene. Per germline, CDR1 ENHRY and CDR2 SYGVKD. Trimming cost V 4 bases and J 0 bases, with 7 bases left between them. The CDR3 covers 13 residues. The chain's CDR3 is CAISVGNSYEQYF. DNA for the CDR3: TGTGCCATCAGTGTGGGCAACTCCTACGAGCAGTACTTC.

In this sample, this clonotype turned up many times. This chain connects TRBV2 to TRBJ2-2; D could derive from TRBD1 or TRBD2 (5 bases each). Per germline, CDR1 SNHLY and CDR2 FYNNEI. CDR3 size: 15 residues. V was shortened by 4 bases and J by 11 bases, with 20 bases between the two germline ends. The CDR3 DNA follows: TGTGCCAGCAGTGGGGGGTCAGCTCGACCGGCTGAGCTGTTTTTT. It specifies CASSGGSARPAELFF.

This clonotype was seen only a few times. V usage is TRBV10-3 and J usage is TRBJ2-3; possible D gene TRBD2, 5 bases. Germline V gene sequence: CDR1 ENHRY, CDR2 SYGVKD. The CDR3 sequence is 13 residues long. V was shortened by 3 bases and J by 6 bases, with 10 bases between the two germline ends. CDR3 in DNA: TGTGCCATCAGTGATCTAGCTTGGGATACGCAGTATTTT. Its protein is CAISDLAWDTQYF.